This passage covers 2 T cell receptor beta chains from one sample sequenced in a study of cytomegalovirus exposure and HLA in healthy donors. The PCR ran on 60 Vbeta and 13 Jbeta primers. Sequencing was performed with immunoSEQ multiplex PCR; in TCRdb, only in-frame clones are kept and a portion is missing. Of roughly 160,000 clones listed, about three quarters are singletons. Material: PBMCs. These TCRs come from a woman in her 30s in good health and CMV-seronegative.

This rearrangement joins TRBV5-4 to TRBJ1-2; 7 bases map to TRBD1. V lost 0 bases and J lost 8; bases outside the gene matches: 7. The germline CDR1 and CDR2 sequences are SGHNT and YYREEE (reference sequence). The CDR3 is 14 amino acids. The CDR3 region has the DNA TGTGCCAGCAGCTTGGCCAAGGGGGCTTGGGGCTACACCTTC. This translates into CASSLAKGAWGYTF.

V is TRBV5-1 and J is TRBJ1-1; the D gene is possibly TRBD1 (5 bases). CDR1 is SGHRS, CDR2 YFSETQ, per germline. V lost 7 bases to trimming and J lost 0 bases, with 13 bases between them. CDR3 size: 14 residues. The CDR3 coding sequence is TGCGCCAGCGCAGACAGCGTCTTGAACACTGAAGCTTTCTTT. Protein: CASADSVLNTEAFF.